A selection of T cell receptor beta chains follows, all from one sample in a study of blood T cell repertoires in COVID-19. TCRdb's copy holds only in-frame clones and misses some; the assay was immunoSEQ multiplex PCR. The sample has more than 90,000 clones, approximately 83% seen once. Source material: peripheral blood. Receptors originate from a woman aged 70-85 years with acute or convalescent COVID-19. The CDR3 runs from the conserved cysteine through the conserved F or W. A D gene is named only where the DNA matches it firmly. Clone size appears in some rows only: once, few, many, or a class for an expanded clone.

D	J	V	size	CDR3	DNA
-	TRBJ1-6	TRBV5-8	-	CASSFQEANRSPLHF	TGTGCCAGCAGCTTTCAAGAGGCCAACAGGTCACCCCTCCACTTT
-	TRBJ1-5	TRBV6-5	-	CASSSDRNSNQPQHF	TGTGCCAGCAGTTCGGACAGAAATAGCAATCAGCCCCAGCATTTT
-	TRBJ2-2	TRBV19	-	CASRNTGELFF	TGTGCCAGTCGGAACACCGGGGAGCTGTTTTTT
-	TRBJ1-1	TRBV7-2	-	CASSSAGLKGTEAFF	TGTGCCAGCAGCTCGGCGGGGCTAAAAGGGACTGAAGCTTTCTTT
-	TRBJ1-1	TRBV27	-	CASRLIPGFTEAFF	TGTGCCAGCAGACTTATCCCGGGGTTCACTGAAGCTTTCTTT
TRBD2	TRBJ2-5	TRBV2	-	CASKLAGEETQYF	TGTGCCAGCAAACTAGCGGGTGAGGAGACCCAGTACTTC
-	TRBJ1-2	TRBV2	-	CASSDRQGGGYTF	TGTGCCAGCAGTGATCGTCAGGGTGGAGGCTACACCTTC
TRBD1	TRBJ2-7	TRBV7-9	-	CASSSGQGIHEQYF	TGTGCCAGCAGCTCCGGACAGGGTATCCACGAGCAGTACTTC
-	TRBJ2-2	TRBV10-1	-	CASSEGSGELFF	TGCGCCAGCAGTGAGGGCAGCGGGGAGCTGTTTTTT
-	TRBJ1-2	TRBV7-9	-	CASSFRQVYGYTF	TGTGCCAGCAGCTTCAGACAGGTCTATGGCTACACCTTC
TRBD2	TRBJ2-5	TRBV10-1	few	CASSEGRLGLARETQYF	TGCGCCAGCAGTGAGGGGAGGCTTGGACTAGCGAGGGAGACCCAGTACTTC
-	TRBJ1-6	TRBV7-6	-	CASSPTSYNSPLHF	TGTGCCAGCAGTCCGACATCCTATAATTCACCCCTCCACTTT
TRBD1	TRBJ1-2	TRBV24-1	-	CATSGGTGNGYTF	TGTGCCACCAGTGGTGGGACAGGGAATGGCTACACCTTC
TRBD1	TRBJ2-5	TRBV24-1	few	CATSTGGQETQYF	TGTGCCACCAGTACAGGGGGCCAGGAGACCCAGTACTTC
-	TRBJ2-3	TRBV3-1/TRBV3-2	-	CASSHLLFTDTQYF	TGTGCCAGCAGCCACCTCCTTTTCACAGATACGCAGTATTTT
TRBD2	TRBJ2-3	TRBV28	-	CASRERVAGGTDTQYF	TGTGCCAGCAGGGAGAGGGTAGCGGGAGGCACAGATACGCAGTATTTT
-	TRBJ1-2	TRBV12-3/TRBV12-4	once	CASSLTGQGYTF	TGTGCCAGCAGTTTAACAGGGCAGGGCTACACCTTC
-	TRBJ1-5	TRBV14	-	CASSQDSSGHGNQPQHF	TGTGCCAGCAGCCAAGATAGCTCCGGACATGGCAATCAGCCCCAGCATTTT
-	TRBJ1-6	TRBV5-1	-	CASSYQDLGAGSPLHF	TGCGCCAGCAGCTACCAGGATCTTGGGGCCGGCTCACCCCTCCACTTT
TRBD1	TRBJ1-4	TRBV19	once	CASRVQGTNEKLFF	TGTGCCAGTAGGGTACAGGGGACTAATGAAAAACTGTTTTTT
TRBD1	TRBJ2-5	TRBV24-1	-	CATPDRGEMETQYF	TGTGCCACCCCCGACAGGGGAGAAATGGAGACCCAGTACTTC
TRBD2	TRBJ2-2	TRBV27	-	CASSLGGRATGELFF	TGTGCCAGCAGTTTAGGGGGGAGGGCCACCGGGGAGCTGTTTTTT